This T cell receptor beta chain originates from a study of T cell repertoires in cytomegalovirus infection. V was shortened by 5 bases and J by 9 bases, with 19 bases between the two germline ends. The CDR3 consists of 14 residues. From germline, CDR1 is SGHTA and CDR2 FQGNSA. TCRdb re-called the reads with MiXCR, one entry per CDR3 protein. The profile shows fewer than 400,000 distinct CDR3 sequences, around 18% of them singletons. This clonotype was seen a few times. The chain has TRBV7-2 and TRBJ1-2, with a weak D call TRBD1 (5 bases). The clonotype originates from a human donor in good health (CMV status not recorded). Some clones in this sample may be carry-over from other donors' samples. The material sequenced was PBMCs. The CDR3 is CASSIGRDLGSYTF. The CDR3 DNA sequence: TGTGCCAGCAGCATCGGAAGGGACTTGGGGAGCTACACCTTC. The full variable domain, completed using reference TRBV7-2 and TRBJ1-2, is GAGVSQSPSNKVTEKGKDVELRCDPISGHTALYWYRQSLGQGLEFLIYFQGNSAPDKSGLPSDRFSAERTGGSVSTLTIQRTQQEDSAVYLCASSIGRDLGSYTFGSGTRLTVV.